The clone carrying this TCR beta chain was seen more than once but under ten times. Its antigen is unidentified. This sample was included in a study of beta chain features in type 1 diabetes. Expressed TCRB transcripts got sequenced, as all isolated RNA was reverse transcribed. Mean read depth for naive, central memory and regulatory T cell samples was some 3.8 million reads. Generated by immunoSEQ multiplex PCR, the TCRdb table keeps only in-frame clones and is missing some. The sample consists of more than 110,000 clones, less than 9% of them appearing once. V lost 3 bases, J lost 6 bases, and 15 bases lay in between. Germline V gene data show CDR1 as KGHSH and CDR2 as LQKENI. The CDR3 has 15 amino acids. Study outcomes and limitations: Individuals with type 1 diabetes displayed fewer insertions and more deletions at VDJ junctions. For patients, the naive, central memory and Treg TCRB repertoires appeared more alike than for healthy donors.

Sequenced material: central memory CD4+ T cells from blood. The rearrangement uses TRBV18 and TRBJ1-5; TRBD1 might be the D (5 bases). The TCR originated in a woman between 25 and 40 years old in good health. As DNA, the CDR3 is TGTGCCAGCTCACCGGACCTGGGGGGTTTTCAGCCCCAGCATTTT. Encoded protein: CASSPDLGGFQPQHF.